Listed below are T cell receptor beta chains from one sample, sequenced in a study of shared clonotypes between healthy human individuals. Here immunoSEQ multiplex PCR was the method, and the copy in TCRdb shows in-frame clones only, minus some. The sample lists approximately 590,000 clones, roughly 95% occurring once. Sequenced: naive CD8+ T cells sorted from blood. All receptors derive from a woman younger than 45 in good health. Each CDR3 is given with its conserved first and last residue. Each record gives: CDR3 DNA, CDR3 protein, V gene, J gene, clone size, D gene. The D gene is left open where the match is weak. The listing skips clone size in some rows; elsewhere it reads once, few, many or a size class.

CDR3nt: TGCGCCAGCAGCCACCCCGACCGGGTTAATTCACCCCTCCACTTT; CDR3aa: CASSHPDRVNSPLHF; v_gene: TRBV4-1; j_gene: TRBJ1-6; abundance: NA; d_gene: NA
CDR3nt: TGCAGCGGGGGGGACGCCGGGGAGCTGTTTTTT; CDR3aa: CSGGDAGELFF; v_gene: TRBV29-1; j_gene: TRBJ2-2; abundance: NA; d_gene: NA
CDR3nt: TGTGCAGTCCCTGGGGCTAGCGGCCTCCAAGAGACCCAGTACTTC; CDR3aa: CAVPGASGLQETQYF; v_gene: TRBV5-4; j_gene: TRBJ2-5; abundance: NA; d_gene: TRBD2
CDR3nt: TGTGCCAGCACTACCGGGACTACTTCGGGGGAGCTGTTTTTT; CDR3aa: CASTTGTTSGELFF; v_gene: TRBV19; j_gene: TRBJ2-2; abundance: NA; d_gene: TRBD2
CDR3nt: TGTGCCAGCAGTGAAGGGGTACTAGGCAACTACGAGCAGTACTTC; CDR3aa: CASSEGVLGNYEQYF; v_gene: TRBV25-1; j_gene: TRBJ2-7; abundance: NA; d_gene: NA
CDR3nt: TGTGCCAGCAGCCAGGGACTAGCCCCAGATACGCAGTATTTT; CDR3aa: CASSQGLAPDTQYF; v_gene: TRBV7-8; j_gene: TRBJ2-3; abundance: NA; d_gene: TRBD2
CDR3nt: TGTGCCACCAGCCCCCCCGGACTAGTACCAGAGACCCAGTACTTC; CDR3aa: CATSPPGLVPETQYF; v_gene: TRBV15; j_gene: TRBJ2-5; abundance: NA; d_gene: TRBD2
CDR3nt: TGTGCCAGCAGCTTAACCTCCGGGGATAAGCAGTTCTTC; CDR3aa: CASSLTSGDKQFF; v_gene: TRBV11-3; j_gene: TRBJ2-1; abundance: NA; d_gene: NA
CDR3nt: TGTGCCAGCAGTCCGCCAGAGGGGGTGAACACTGAAGCTTTCTTT; CDR3aa: CASSPPEGVNTEAFF; v_gene: TRBV28; j_gene: TRBJ1-1; abundance: NA; d_gene: NA
CDR3nt: TGCGCCAGCAGCGCCGGCGGAGGCTCCTACGAGCAGTACTTC; CDR3aa: CASSAGGGSYEQYF; v_gene: TRBV5-1; j_gene: TRBJ2-7; abundance: once; d_gene: NA
CDR3nt: TGTGCCAGCAGCCCTCTTAGTGGGGGGAACCTTATAGTTTGGGGGCCTGAGCAGTACTTC; CDR3aa: CASSPLSGGNLIVWGPEQYF; v_gene: TRBV28; j_gene: TRBJ2-7; abundance: NA; d_gene: NA
CDR3nt: TGTGCCAGCAGGCGGCAGGCTTCCTCGGGGGGGTTTAGCAATCAGCCCCAGCATTTT; CDR3aa: CASRRQASSGGFSNQPQHF; v_gene: TRBV27; j_gene: TRBJ1-5; abundance: NA; d_gene: NA
CDR3nt: TGTGCCAGCAGCCCGGGACTCAGCTCCTACGAGCAGTACTTC; CDR3aa: CASSPGLSSYEQYF; v_gene: TRBV7-3; j_gene: TRBJ2-7; abundance: NA; d_gene: NA
CDR3nt: TGCGCCAGCAGCAAACCTCAGGGGGCAGGAACTGAAGCTTTCTTT; CDR3aa: CASSKPQGAGTEAFF; v_gene: TRBV4-1; j_gene: TRBJ1-1; abundance: NA; d_gene: TRBD1
CDR3nt: TGTGCCAGCTCACTTAACGGTTATAATGAAAAACTGTTTTTT; CDR3aa: CASSLNGYNEKLFF; v_gene: TRBV28; j_gene: TRBJ1-4; abundance: NA; d_gene: NA
CDR3nt: TGTGCCAGCAGTCCGCTGGCGTATGGTGGGGATACGCAGTATTTT; CDR3aa: CASSPLAYGGDTQYF; v_gene: TRBV27; j_gene: TRBJ2-3; abundance: NA; d_gene: NA
CDR3nt: TGTGCCAGCAGTTTAAATAGGGGCAGCTCCTACGAGCAGTACTTC; CDR3aa: CASSLNRGSSYEQYF; v_gene: TRBV27; j_gene: TRBJ2-7; abundance: once; d_gene: NA
CDR3nt: TGTGCCAGCAGGGGGAGTCAGCCCCAGCATTTT; CDR3aa: CASRGSQPQHF; v_gene: TRBV28; j_gene: TRBJ1-5; abundance: NA; d_gene: NA
CDR3nt: TGTGCCAGCAGTTTAATCGGGACAGGGGGGTATGGCTACACCTTC; CDR3aa: CASSLIGTGGYGYTF; v_gene: TRBV28; j_gene: TRBJ1-2; abundance: NA; d_gene: TRBD1
CDR3nt: TGTGCCAGCAGTATCAAGAACACTGAAGCTTTCTTT; CDR3aa: CASSIKNTEAFF; v_gene: TRBV6-1; j_gene: TRBJ1-1; abundance: NA; d_gene: NA
CDR3nt: TGTGCCAGCAGCTCCGGACAGAACACTGAAGCTTTCTTT; CDR3aa: CASSSGQNTEAFF; v_gene: TRBV13; j_gene: TRBJ1-1; abundance: NA; d_gene: NA
CDR3nt: TGTGCCAGCAGCAGCGATGGAGGCTACGAGCAGTACTTC; CDR3aa: CASSSDGGYEQYF; v_gene: TRBV5-5; j_gene: TRBJ2-7; abundance: NA; d_gene: NA
CDR3nt: TGTGCCAGCAGTTTCTCTCGCGGGAGGCCCTACGAGCAGTACTTC; CDR3aa: CASSFSRGRPYEQYF; v_gene: TRBV27; j_gene: TRBJ2-7; abundance: NA; d_gene: TRBD2
CDR3nt: TGTGCCAGCAGTTTGGGGCCCGGGGCAGGGGGCGTCCAAGAGACCCAGTACTTC; CDR3aa: CASSLGPGAGGVQETQYF; v_gene: TRBV27; j_gene: TRBJ2-5; abundance: NA; d_gene: TRBD1
CDR3nt: TGCGCCAGCAGCTTGAGGACTCCAAGGAGTAGCAATCAGCCCCAGCATTTT; CDR3aa: CASSLRTPRSSNQPQHF; v_gene: TRBV5-1; j_gene: TRBJ1-5; abundance: NA; d_gene: NA
CDR3nt: TGTGCCAGCAGCGTACGGCGGGAGAGTGAGCAGTTCTTC; CDR3aa: CASSVRRESEQFF; v_gene: TRBV9; j_gene: TRBJ2-1; abundance: NA; d_gene: TRBD2
CDR3nt: TGTGCCAGCAGTGACGCCGGGACAGCGAACACCGGGGAGCTGTTTTTT; CDR3aa: CASSDAGTANTGELFF; v_gene: TRBV6-1; j_gene: TRBJ2-2; abundance: NA; d_gene: TRBD1